The rows below give T cell receptor beta chains drawn from one sample of a study of PD-L1 blockade in urothelial cancer. Assay: immunoSEQ multiplex PCR; the TCRdb copy retains only in-frame clones and omits some. The sample records tens of thousands of clones, roughly 90% being singletons. The sequences come from PBMCs, collected around atezolizumab (anti-PD-L1) treatment. These receptors all come from a man between 60 and 75 years old with urothelial cancer. CDR3s include the opening cysteine and the closing phenylalanine or tryptophan. A D gene is named only where the DNA matches it firmly. Only part of the rows carry a size: once, few, many, or a class if the clone is expanded.

NA	TRBV28	NA	TRBJ1-5	TGTGCCAGCAGTTTCCCCTCGGCAGGGAATCAGCCCCAGCATTTT	CASSFPSAGNQPQHF
TRBD1	TRBV7-8	NA	TRBJ1-1	TGTGCCAGCAGATGGACAGGGGGTGAAGCTTTCTTT	CASRWTGGEAFF
TRBD1	TRBV4-2	NA	TRBJ1-4	TGTGCCAGCAGCCGACAGGGAAGAATGGGCATTAATGAAAAACTGTTTTTT	CASSRQGRMGINEKLFF
NA	TRBV19	NA	TRBJ1-1	TGTGCCAGTGGAGGGGTTATGAACACTGAAGCTTTCTTT	CASGGVMNTEAFF
NA	TRBV9	NA	TRBJ1-2	TGTGCCCCCAGCGTAGATGGTGTGAGGGATACCGTTGAAGGCTACACCTTC	CAPSVDGVRDTVEGYTF
TRBD1	TRBV19	NA	TRBJ2-7	TGTGCCAGTAGTAAGGGACAGGGGCGGAGTGAGCAGTACTTC	CASSKGQGRSEQYF
TRBD2	TRBV6-5	NA	TRBJ2-2	TGTGCCAGCAGTTACTCGAAAGCGGGGGGAACCGGGGAGCTGTTTTTT	CASSYSKAGGTGELFF
NA	TRBV5-1	NA	TRBJ1-2	TGCGCCAGCAGCTTGGACGTTTTAGCTAACTATGGCTACACCTTC	CASSLDVLANYGYTF
NA	TRBV5-6	NA	TRBJ1-1	TGTGCCAGCAGCTTGGTTAACAGGGCCTACGAAGCTTTCTTT	CASSLVNRAYEAFF
TRBD2	TRBV11-3	NA	TRBJ2-7	TGTGCCAGCGGCCCCGGGGGGATGGAGCAGTACTTC	CASGPGGMEQYF
NA	TRBV15	NA	TRBJ1-1	TGTGCCACCAGCAAACGGGGCACTGAAGCTTTCTTT	CATSKRGTEAFF
NA	TRBV25-1	NA	TRBJ2-1	TGTGCCAGCAGTCCCGACGGGGGTGTGGGGTTCTTC	CASSPDGGVGFF
NA	TRBV13	NA	TRBJ2-7	TGTGCCAGCAACCGAGGGAAAACCTACGAGCAGTACTTC	CASNRGKTYEQYF
TRBD1	TRBV5-1	NA	TRBJ1-5	TGCGCCAGCAGCGAGACAGGGGGCAATCAGCCCCAGCATTTT	CASSETGGNQPQHF
TRBD1	TRBV9	NA	TRBJ1-1	TGTGCCAGCAGCCCCCAGGGGGGGAACACTGAAGCTTTCTTT	CASSPQGGNTEAFF
NA	TRBV7-3	NA	TRBJ1-2	TGTGCCAGCAGCTTATCACAGGGTAATGGCTACACCTTC	CASSLSQGNGYTF
TRBD2	TRBV30	NA	TRBJ2-7	TGTGCCTGGAGTCTTGGCGGGGGATCCTACGAGCAGTACTTC	CAWSLGGGSYEQYF
NA	TRBV4-1	NA	TRBJ1-5	TGCGCCAGCAGCCTAGGGGAGGGGGTAAATCAGCCCCAGCATTTT	CASSLGEGVNQPQHF
TRBD2	TRBV18	NA	TRBJ2-3	TGTGCCAGCTCACGGCTAGCGGGGGAGCTAGATACGCAGTATTTT	CASSRLAGELDTQYF
NA	TRBV7-3	NA	TRBJ2-3	TGTGCCAGCAGCCGAATGACTAGCACAGATACGCAGTATTTT	CASSRMTSTDTQYF
NA	TRBV5-1	few	TRBJ1-5	TGCGCCAGCAGCTTAACAGCGGATCAGCCCCAGCATTTT	CASSLTADQPQHF
NA	TRBV4-1	NA	TRBJ2-7	TGCGCCAGCAGCCTAGGAAGAGGTCCTTACGAGCAGTACTTC	CASSLGRGPYEQYF
NA	TRBV6-5	once	TRBJ1-5	TGTGCCAACAGTATCACAGGGTACGATCAGCCCCAGCATTTT	CANSITGYDQPQHF
TRBD1	TRBV9	NA	TRBJ2-2	TGTGCCAGCAGCGCCCGACAGGGGGGTCTCACCGGGGAGCTGTTTTTT	CASSARQGGLTGELFF
TRBD1	TRBV5-4	once	TRBJ2-5	TGTGCCAGCAGAGGACAGGGGTTGGTGACCCAGTACTTC	CASRGQGLVTQYF
NA	TRBV11-1	once	TRBJ2-6	TGTGCCAGCAGCTTAGAACGAGGCTTTGGGGCCAACGTCCTGACTTTC	CASSLERGFGANVLTF
TRBD2	TRBV6-5	NA	TRBJ2-3	TGTGCCAGCAGTTACGAGGGACTAGCGGATACAGATACGCAGTATTTT	CASSYEGLADTDTQYF
NA	TRBV7-2	NA	TRBJ1-1	TGTGCCAGCAGCCCAGGGGTGGCGAACACTGAAGCTTTCTTT	CASSPGVANTEAFF
TRBD2	TRBV6-6	NA	TRBJ2-3	TGTGCCAGCAACAACGGCGGCGGGAGGGGGGATACGCAGTATTTT	CASNNGGGRGDTQYF
NA	TRBV7-7	NA	TRBJ2-1	TGTGCCAGCAGCCTCTCGGACAGATCCTACAATGAGCAGTTCTTC	CASSLSDRSYNEQFF
NA	TRBV5-1	NA	TRBJ1-1	TGCGCCAGCAGCTTAGACCAGGACATGGCGACTGAAGCTTTCTTT	CASSLDQDMATEAFF
TRBD1	TRBV19	NA	TRBJ2-3	TGTGCCAGTAGTATATCGGGACAGGGGGTGACAGATACGCAGTATTTT	CASSISGQGVTDTQYF
NA	TRBV5-1	NA	TRBJ2-7	TGCGCCAGCAGCTTAAACGCGGGACAGAACTACGAGCAGTACTTC	CASSLNAGQNYEQYF
TRBD2	TRBV14	NA	TRBJ2-7	TGTGCCAGCAGCCAGATACACGGGAGGGCCTACGAGCAGTACTTC	CASSQIHGRAYEQYF
NA	TRBV5-1	NA	TRBJ1-5	TGCGCCAGCAGCTTACAGGGAGGGGATGGTCAGCCCCAGCATTTT	CASSLQGGDGQPQHF
NA	TRBV29-1	NA	TRBJ2-2	TGCAGCGCCCGCCCAGGGTCCACCGCCGGGGAGCTGTTTTTT	CSARPGSTAGELFF
TRBD2	TRBV30	NA	TRBJ2-1	TGTGCCTGGGGGGGCTCCCCCCGTAGCGGGAGAGGGGATGAGCAGTTCTTC	CAWGGSPRSGRGDEQFF
NA	TRBV6-6	NA	TRBJ1-2	TGTGCCAGCAGTTACGGTGAGGTTATTGGGAACTATGGCTACACCTTC	CASSYGEVIGNYGYTF
NA	TRBV9	NA	TRBJ1-5	TGTGCCAGCAGCGCAGGCGGGGTGAATCAGCCCCAGCATTTT	CASSAGGVNQPQHF
NA	TRBV4-3	NA	TRBJ1-4	TGCGCCAGCAGCCAAGTAGGGGGTGGCGAAAAACTGTTTTTT	CASSQVGGGEKLFF
TRBD2	TRBV28	NA	TRBJ2-3	TGTGCCAGCAGTTTAGGGACTAACACAGATACGCAGTATTTT	CASSLGTNTDTQYF
TRBD2	TRBV28	NA	TRBJ2-7	TGTGCCAGCAGTCCTGGGACTAGCGGGGCGGGGGAGCAGTACTTC	CASSPGTSGAGEQYF
NA	TRBV7-2	once	TRBJ1-5	TGTGCCAGCAGCTTAACGTCAGGGGCGGGTCAGCCCCAGCATTTT	CASSLTSGAGQPQHF